One and the same sample provided the 25 T cell receptor beta chains below, sequenced in a study of response to subunit inactivated influenza vaccine. TCRdb independently ran MiXCR on the RT-PCR reads; one entry per CDR3 protein. The sample has 650,000 to 800,000 distinct CDR3 sequences; approximately 13% are singletons. This specimen was PBMCs from blood, taken less than 15 days before vaccination. The receptors stem from a man aged 45-65 years who received an inactivated influenza vaccine.

A few counts support this clonotype. V gene TRBV20-1 combines with J gene TRBJ2-1; D might be TRBD1 or TRBD2, each matching 6 bases. Trimming stripped 3 bases from V and 2 bases from J, with 14 bases between. The length of the CDR3 is 15 residues. Per the germline V gene, CDR1 is DFQATT and CDR2 is SNEGSKA (reference sequence). CDR3 in DNA: TGCAGTGCTAGCCTAACCGGGGGCCCCTACAATGAGCAGTTCTTC. Protein: CSASLTGGPYNEQFF.

The rearrangement links TRBV7-9 to TRBJ2-5, with 12 bases fitting TRBD2. CDR3 length equals 17 residues. J gave up 1 base and V 5 bases, and 8 bases lay outside the gene matches. CDR1 and CDR2 (germline): SEHNR, FQNEAQ (reference sequence). CDR3 sequence (DNA): TGTGCCAGCAGCCCACAGACTAGCGGGAGATCCCAAGAGACCCAGTACTTC. Its protein product is CASSPQTSGRSQETQYF.

The chain combines TRBV7-2 with TRBJ2-5; the match to TRBD2 covers 15 bases. Per the germline V gene, CDR1 is SGHTA and CDR2 is FQGNSA. The CDR3 is made up of 16 amino acids. V trimming: 4 bases; J trimming: 5 bases; junction bases outside the gene matches: 5. The DNA for the CDR3 is TGTGCCAGCAGCTGGGGGACTAGCGGGGGGTCCGAGACCCAGTACTTC. Its translation is CASSWGTSGGSETQYF. The full variable domain, its missing parts supplied by reference TRBV7-2 and TRBJ2-5, is GAGVSQSPSNKVTEKGKDVELRCDPISGHTALYWYRQSLGQGLEFLIYFQGNSAPDKSGLPSDRFSAERTGGSVSTLTIQRTQQEDSAVYLCASSWGTSGGSETQYFGPGTRLLVL.

This clonotype was seen a few times. CDR3 nucleotides: TGCGCCAGCAGCTTGGTGGCTAGCGGGGCCTTCTACGAGCAGTACTTC. Protein product: CASSLVASGAFYEQYF. The genes are TRBV5-1 and TRBJ2-7, with 9 positions matching TRBD2. The germline gives CDR1 SGHRS, CDR2 YFSETQ. Trimming took 0 bases from V and 3 from J; bases not matched to a gene: 7. This CDR3 contains 16 residues.

This clonotype was detected only a few times. This chain joins TRBV20-1 and TRBJ2-3; D unresolved. Trimming shortened V by 0 bases and J by 5 bases, and 9 bases separated the two germline ends. Germline V gives CDR1 DFQATT, CDR2 SNEGSKA (reference sequence). This CDR3 is 13 amino acids long. For the CDR3, the DNA is TGCAGTGCTAGAGATCCGATGGGAGATACGCAGTATTTT. This translates into CSARDPMGDTQYF.

In its sample, this clonotype was seen a few times. V gene TRBV7-9 combines with J gene TRBJ2-1; D is unresolved. CDR1 and CDR2 from the germline V gene are SEHNR and FQNEAQ (reference sequence). The ends were cut back, 1 base at V and 5 bases at J, with 15 bases in the middle. The CDR3 contains 16 residues. The CDR3 nucleotides read TGTGCCAGCAGCTTAGGGGGTTACCCCCAGAACAATGAGCAGTTCTTC. It encodes CASSLGGYPQNNEQFF.

This clonotype occurred a few times. The J gene is TRBJ2-3, the V gene TRBV5-1, with 10 bases aligning to TRBD1. Germline V lookup: CDR1 SGHRS, CDR2 YFSETQ. V gave up 3 bases and J gave up 3 bases; unmatched junction bases: 10. The CDR3 has 17 residues. Here the CDR3 reads CASSSRPGTGVTDTQYF. Written as DNA, the CDR3 is TGCGCCAGCAGCTCCCGGCCTGGGACAGGGGTGACAGATACGCAGTATTTT. Looking up the rest from reference TRBV5-1 and TRBJ2-3 gives the full variable domain: KAGVTQTPRYLIKTRGQQVTLSCSPISGHRSVSWYQQTPGQGLQFLFEYFSETQRNKGNFPGRFSGRQFSNSRSEMNVSTLELGDSALYLCASSSRPGTGVTDTQYFGPGTRLTVL.

This clonotype was seen more than once but under ten times. V is TRBV7-2 and J is TRBJ1-6; the match to TRBD1 covers 8 bases. The CDR3 contains 16 residues. The junction had 9 bases not matched to a gene; V was cut back by 1 base and J by 10 bases. Germline V gives CDR1 SGHTA, CDR2 FQGNSA. Here the CDR3 DNA reads TGTGCCAGCAGCTTAGAAGGGACAGGATTTCGGTCACCCCTCCACTTT. It encodes CASSLEGTGFRSPLHF.

V is TRBV4-3 and J is TRBJ2-3; D assignment may be TRBD1 or TRBD2 (6 bases each). The germline gives CDR1 LGHNA, CDR2 YSLEER. Trimming left V 0 bases short and J 7 bases short, with 17 bases between. The length of the CDR3 is 16 residues. The CDR3 region is CASSQDLGRGRYTQYF. CDR3 coding DNA: TGCGCCAGCAGCCAAGATCTGGGACGGGGGCGGTATACGCAGTATTTT.

This chain connects TRBV5-1 to TRBJ2-5; 9 bases fit TRBD2. Germline CDR1 reads SGHRS; CDR2 reads YFSETQ. V gave up 0 bases and J gave up 5 bases; unmatched junction bases: 8. The CDR3 covers 16 residues. This CDR3 reads CASSLGGSGSLETQYF. The CDR3, as DNA: TGCGCCAGCAGCTTGGGGGGTAGCGGGAGTCTTGAGACCCAGTACTTC.

This chain joins TRBV28 and TRBJ1-5, with TRBD1 identical over 7 bases. The CDR3 is 14 amino acids. Trimming removed 7 bases from V and 2 bases from J; junction bases left unmatched: 5. CDR1 is MDHEN, CDR2 SYDVKM, per germline. The CDR3 DNA reads TGTGCCAGCAATGACAGGGTTGGCAATCAGCCCCAGCATTTT. Translated: CASNDRVGNQPQHF.

This clonotype was detected only a few times. The chain employs TRBV12-5 and TRBJ2-2; D ambiguous. Trimming shortened V by 1 base and J by 3 bases, and 3 bases separated the two germline ends. Germline V gene sequence: CDR1 LGHNT, CDR2 FRNRAP. CDR3 size: 13 residues. The CDR3 region is CASGLGHTGELFF. DNA of the CDR3: TGTGCTAGTGGTTTGGGCCACACCGGGGAGCTGTTTTTT.

This clonotype was observed a few times. This rearrangement joins TRBV20-1 to TRBJ2-7; 10 bases line up with TRBD1. CDR1 and CDR2 from the germline V gene are DFQATT and SNEGSKA (reference sequence). The trim removed 5 bases at V and 3 bases at J, leaving 7 bases unmatched. The CDR3 sequence is 14 residues long. The DNA for the CDR3 is TGCAGTGCTGGTCGCCGGACAGGGGGCTACGAGCAGTACTTC. Translating gives CSAGRRTGGYEQYF.

This clonotype was detected only a few times. The chain joins TRBV10-1 to TRBJ2-1, with 9 bases aligning to TRBD2. The junction had 9 bases not matched to a gene; V was cut back by 0 bases and J by 12 bases. CDR1 and CDR2 (germline): WNHNN, SYGVQD (reference sequence). This CDR3 is built from 15 residues. CDR3 amino acids: CASSESWGSGGTQFF. CDR3 DNA sequence: TGCGCCAGCAGTGAGTCGTGGGGTAGCGGGGGTACGCAGTTCTTC.

The V call is TRBV29-1, the J call TRBJ2-4; a weak D match, TRBD1 (6 bases). Germline assignment: CDR1 SQVTM and CDR2 ANQGSEA. The V and J ends lost 4 bases and 5 bases respectively, with 15 bases between them. CDR3 length: 14 amino acids. The CDR3 loop is CSVAPGTSQNIQYF. DNA of the CDR3: TGCAGCGTTGCCCCCGGGACATCTCAAAACATTCAGTACTTC.

The sample holds a few counts of this clonotype. The gene calls are TRBV5-1 and TRBJ2-1; 13 bases fit TRBD2. The junction had 5 bases not matched to a gene; V was cut back by 3 bases and J by 5 bases. Per germline, CDR1 SGHRS and CDR2 YFSETQ. CDR3 length equals 16 residues. Here the CDR3 DNA reads TGCGCCAGCAGCTCCACTAGCGGGAGGGAGCACAATGAGCAGTTCTTC. It specifies CASSSTSGREHNEQFF.

This sequence joins TRBV7-2 and TRBJ1-4, with 8 bases identical to TRBD1. V lost 6 bases and J lost 4; bases outside the gene matches: 7. Germline-derived CDR1 and CDR2 are SGHTA and FQGNSA. CDR3 length: 15 amino acids. Written as DNA, the CDR3 is TGTGCCAGCAGTCATCAGGGGGCTGGTAATGAAAAACTGTTTTTT. It encodes CASSHQGAGNEKLFF.

The rearrangement links TRBV4-2 to TRBJ2-3; TRBD1 matches 10 bases. After removal of 1 base from V and 5 bases from J, the junction contained 9 bases not matched to a gene. CDR1 and CDR2 (germline): LGHNA, YNFKEQ. The CDR3 is 17 residues long. The CDR3 is CASSQAVWDRGQDTQYF. CDR3 bases: TGTGCCAGCAGCCAAGCCGTATGGGACAGGGGACAAGATACGCAGTATTTT.

The chain combines TRBV4-3 with TRBJ2-3; D call uncertain. Germline V gives CDR1 LGHNA, CDR2 YSLEER. Trimming left V 0 bases short and J 4 bases short, with 17 bases between. The length of the CDR3 is 17 residues. The DNA of the CDR3 is TGCGCCAGCAGCCAAGACTACAGAGACCTCGGCGCAGATACGCAGTATTTT. This codes for CASSQDYRDLGADTQYF.

This chain joins TRBV7-2 and TRBJ2-1; 7 nucleotides match TRBD2. The V gene end was trimmed by 3 bases and the J gene end by 3 bases; junction bases not matched to a gene: 17. There are 19 residues in the CDR3. Germline CDR1 SGHTA, CDR2 FQGNSA. The DNA for the CDR3 is TGTGCCAGCAGCTTGGCGGGACGGACTAGGAGGTATCGCTACAATGAGCAGTTCTTC. Its translation is CASSLAGRTRRYRYNEQFF.

The chain uses TRBV7-2 and TRBJ2-2; 7 bases agree with TRBD2. The germline V gene encodes CDR1 SGHTA and CDR2 FQGNSA. The CDR3 runs 14 residues. The junction had 2 bases not matched to a gene; V was cut back by 2 bases and J by 5 bases. The CDR3 protein is CASSLKAGTGELFF. CDR3 DNA: TGTGCCAGCAGCTTAAAAGCGGGGACCGGGGAGCTGTTTTTT.

The chain is built from TRBV7-2 and TRBJ1-1; D remains ambiguous. The CDR3 runs 13 residues. Germline CDR1 SGHTA, CDR2 FQGNSA. Trimming removed 1 base from V and 10 bases from J, with 13 bases in between. The CDR3 loop reads CASSLGEQVRAFF. In nucleotides, the CDR3 is TGTGCCAGCAGCTTAGGGGAGCAGGTTCGAGCTTTCTTT.

This clonotype came up a few times. V gene TRBV27 combines with J gene TRBJ2-1; 7 nucleotides match TRBD2. The CDR3 consists of 18 residues. V gave up 5 bases and J gave up 0 bases; unmatched junction bases: 13. Germline CDR1 MNHEY, CDR2 SMNVEV (reference sequence). CDR3 protein: CASSPLTGTISSYNEQFF. The CDR3 DNA follows: TGTGCCAGCAGTCCGCTAACCGGGACTATCAGCTCCTACAATGAGCAGTTCTTC.

This clonotype was seen a few times. The chain has TRBV20-1 and TRBJ1-6; D not certain. CDR3 length: 12 residues. In germline, CDR1 is DFQATT, CDR2 SNEGSKA (reference sequence). V was clipped by 6 bases and J by 8 bases, with 11 bases between them. CDR3 residues: CSAADAYSPLHF. The CDR3 nucleotides read TGCAGTGCCGCGGACGCTTATTCACCCCTCCACTTT.

This chain uses TRBV15 with TRBJ1-2; possibly TRBD1 for D (5 bases). The CDR3 runs to 14 residues. The V gene lost 0 bases and the J gene lost 4 bases, with 9 bases spanning the gap. Per the germline V gene, CDR1 is LNHNV and CDR2 is YYDKDF (reference sequence). DNA for the CDR3: TGTGCCACCAGCAGAGATCAGGGTTCCTATGGCTACACCTTC. Translating gives CATSRDQGSYGYTF.